This TCR beta chain was sequenced in a study of shared clonotypes between healthy human individuals. Across the whole study: Each donor had three CD4 naive, three CD4 memory, two CD8 naive and one CD8 memory plate.

From germline, CDR1 is SGHRS and CDR2 YFSETQ. Trimming removed 2 bases at V and 2 bases at J, with 10 bases between. The length of the CDR3 is 14 residues. TCRdb's table, derived via immunoSEQ multiplex PCR, lists solely in-frame clones and lacks some. The sample consists of 1.4 million to 1.5 million clones, around 97% of them appearing once. This chain uses TRBV5-1 with TRBJ2-5; possibly TRBD1 for D (6 bases). The sequence derives from a man aged 25 to 40 in good health. Material for sequencing was naive CD4+ T cells sorted from blood. Subset given: CD45RA+ positively selected. CDR3 sequence reads: CASSLRGRQETQYF. CDR3 sequence (DNA): TGCGCCAGCAGCTTAAGGGGGAGACAAGAGACCCAGTACTTC.